These 22 T cell receptor beta chains were sequenced from one sample in a study of cytomegalovirus exposure and HLA in healthy donors. Clones were read by immunoSEQ multiplex PCR, and TCRdb kept only the in-frame ones, dropping some. The table lists 160,000 or so clones, around four fifths of them singletons. The specimen was PBMCs. These receptors were collected from a man aged 25-40 years in good health and CMV-seropositive.

The chain couples TRBV30 to TRBJ1-6; TRBD1 aligns across 7 bases. This CDR3 has 13 amino acids. Germline assignment: CDR1 GTSNPN and CDR2 SVGIG (reference sequence). V dropped 0 bases and J dropped 8; count of bases not matched to a gene: 1. The CDR3 sequence is CAWSVQGHSPLHF. DNA for the CDR3: TGTGCCTGGAGTGTACAGGGGCATTCACCCCTCCACTTT.

This CDR3 is CASSQETGQNTEAFF. CDR3 in DNA: TGCGCCAGCAGCCAAGAGACGGGACAGAACACTGAAGCTTTCTTT. The gene calls are TRBV4-1 and TRBJ1-1, with D perhaps TRBD1 (6 bases). V was shortened by 0 bases and J by 1 base, with 9 bases between the two germline ends. This CDR3 is built from 15 residues. Per the germline V gene, CDR1 is MGHRA and CDR2 is YSYEKL.

The chain is built from TRBV2 and TRBJ2-4; D perhaps matches TRBD2 (6 bases). The CDR3 is 15 residues long. Per germline, CDR1 SNHLY and CDR2 FYNNEI. Trimming took 6 bases from V and 1 from J, leaving 13 bases between them. CDR3: CASSAHREAKNIQYF. The CDR3 nucleotides are TGTGCCAGCAGCGCGCACCGGGAGGCCAAAAACATTCAGTACTTC.

The chain couples TRBV2 to TRBJ2-1, with 13 nucleotides matching TRBD2. The V segment lost 7 bases and the J segment 6 bases; nucleotides outside the gene matches: 3. The V gene's germline CDR1 is SNHLY and CDR2 FYNNEI. CDR3 length: 14 amino acids. The CDR3 loop reads CASKGLAGSNEQFF. CDR3 DNA: TGTGCCAGCAAGGGACTAGCGGGGAGCAATGAGCAGTTCTTC.

V usage is TRBV6-5 and J usage is TRBJ2-3, with 8 bases aligning to TRBD2. The CDR3 contains 15 residues. The germline V gene encodes CDR1 MNHEY and CDR2 SVGAGI. The ends lost 6 bases at V and 3 bases at J; junction bases unmatched: 8. CDR3 region: CASSRGLARTDTQYF. CDR3 nucleotides: TGTGCCAGCAGCCGTGGACTAGCTAGGACAGATACGCAGTATTTT.

The chain employs TRBV19 and TRBJ1-1; 7 bases map to TRBD1. V lost 7 bases and J lost 4; bases outside the gene matches: 12. Germline V lookup: CDR1 LNHDA, CDR2 SQIVND (reference sequence). This CDR3 has 15 amino acids. The CDR3 sequence: CASTRQGGGITEAFF. The CDR3 region has the DNA TGTGCCAGTACCCGACAGGGCGGGGGGATCACTGAAGCTTTCTTT.

This chain links TRBV19 with TRBJ2-7; 12 nucleotides match TRBD1. This CDR3 is 15 amino acids long. The V and J ends lost 6 bases and 5 bases, in that order; junction bases with no gene match: 8. CDR1 is LNHDA, CDR2 SQIVND, per germline (reference sequence). The DNA of the CDR3 is TGTGCCAGTAGCCTGGGACAGGGGGCCACCCACGAGCAGTACTTC. Amino acids: CASSLGQGATHEQYF.

J is TRBJ2-7 and V is TRBV2, with TRBD1 identical over 9 bases. This CDR3 contains 14 residues. Trimming cost V 8 bases and J 2 bases; bases outside gene matches: 7. Germline values: CDR1 SNHLY, CDR2 FYNNEI. The chain's CDR3 is CASDLGQGTYEQYF. Here the CDR3 DNA reads TGTGCCAGCGACTTGGGACAGGGAACCTACGAGCAGTACTTC. The full variable domain, its missing parts supplied by reference TRBV2 and TRBJ2-7, is EPEVTQTPSHQVTQMGQEVILRCVPISNHLYFYWYRQILGQKVEFLVSFYNNEISEKSEIFDDQFSVERPDGSNFTLKIRSTKLEDSAMYFCASDLGQGTYEQYFGPGTRLTVT.

The V and J genes are TRBV15 and TRBJ1-5, with D possibly being TRBD1 (6 bases). The CDR3 covers 15 residues. Germline lookup yields CDR1 LNHNV and CDR2 YYDKDF (reference sequence). V lost 9 bases to trimming and J lost 1 base, with 16 bases between them. CDR3 bases: TGTGCCACTGGGCAGGGGTGGTCGAGCAATCAGCCCCAGCATTTT. This gives the protein CATGQGWSSNQPQHF.

V is TRBV29-1 and J is TRBJ1-1, with D perhaps TRBD1 (6 bases). Trimming took 5 bases from V and 4 from J, leaving 14 bases between them. This CDR3 is 13 amino acids long. CDR1 is SQVTM, CDR2 ANQGSEA, per germline. The CDR3 nucleotides are TGCAGCGTTTTACAGGGCGGGGGCACTGAAGCTTTCTTT. Its translation is CSVLQGGGTEAFF.

In its sample, this clone was seen once. The chain combines TRBV4-3 with TRBJ1-2; a weak D match, TRBD1 (5 bases). The length of the CDR3 is 16 residues. The V gene's germline CDR1 is LGHNA and CDR2 YSLEER. V dropped 0 bases and J dropped 4 bases, with 15 bases sitting between them. In DNA, the CDR3 is TGCGCCAGCAGCCAAGATAGGCAGGGTATCATCTATGGCTACACCTTC. Translated: CASSQDRQGIIYGYTF.

The chain links TRBV11-2 to TRBJ1-6; TRBD1 agrees at 7 bases. The CDR3 has 12 amino acids. J was trimmed by 15 bases and V by 4 bases; bases with no gene match: 6. CDR1 and CDR2 (germline): SGHAT, FQNNGV. CDR3 DNA sequence: TGTGCCAGCAGCTCGTCCGGGACAGTCCTCCACTTT. Translation gives CASSSSGTVLHF.

The chain is built from TRBV27 and TRBJ1-5, with D unresolved. V shed 0 bases and J shed 5 bases, with 8 bases lying between them. This CDR3 has 14 amino acids. Per germline, CDR1 MNHEY and CDR2 SMNVEV (reference sequence). CDR3 loop: CASSLSSAYQPQHF. The CDR3 coding sequence is TGTGCCAGCAGTTTATCGTCAGCGTATCAGCCCCAGCATTTT.

In DNA form, the CDR3 reads TGTGCCAGTACGGAGTTTAGCGAATCTGGGGCCAACGTCCTGACTTTC. Its protein product is CASTEFSESGANVLTF. The chain combines TRBV19 with TRBJ2-6, with D possibly TRBD2 on 5 matching bases. Germline V gene lookup returns CDR1 LNHDA and CDR2 SQIVND (reference sequence). The CDR3 totals 16 residues. Trimming removed 7 bases from V and 1 base from J, with 14 bases in between. Looking up the rest from reference TRBV19 and TRBJ2-6 gives the full variable domain: DGGITQSPKYLFRKEGQNVTLSCEQNLNHDAMYWYRQDPGQGLRLIYYSQIVNDFQKGDIAEGYSVSREKKESFPLTVTSAQKNPTAFYLCASTEFSESGANVLTFGAGSRLTVL.

V usage is TRBV6-6 and J usage is TRBJ1-5, with TRBD1 as a possible D gene (5 bases). Trimming shortened V by 7 bases and J by 6 bases, and 19 bases separated the two germline ends. Germline CDR1 reads MNHNY; CDR2 reads SVGAGI (reference sequence). The CDR3 loop spans 15 amino acids. CDR3 coding DNA: TGTGCCAGCACTCTGGGCAGGGTTCTGTCTCAGCCCCAGCATTTT. Its translation: CASTLGRVLSQPQHF.

CDR3 loop: CASSLATDYEQYF. CDR3 nucleotide sequence: TGTGCCAGCAGCTTAGCAACAGACTACGAGCAGTACTTC. The rearrangement joins TRBV7-8 to TRBJ2-7; D uncertain. This CDR3 comprises 13 residues. The V and J ends lost 0 bases and 3 bases respectively, with 6 bases between them. Germline V CDR1 and CDR2: SGHVS, FQNEAQ.

The chain is built from TRBV9 and TRBJ2-3; TRBD1 might be the D (6 bases). Germline V gene lookup returns CDR1 SGDLS and CDR2 YYNGEE. The CDR3 covers 16 residues. V lost 2 bases, J lost 3 bases, and 16 bases lay in between. CDR3 in DNA: TGTGCCAGCAGCGTCCGGGACACACTGGGGACAGATACGCAGTATTTT. This translates into CASSVRDTLGTDTQYF.

V usage is TRBV5-6 and J usage is TRBJ2-5; possible D gene TRBD1, 5 bases. The germline V and J ends were trimmed by 1 base and 5 bases, with 9 bases remaining between them. Germline values: CDR1 SGHDT, CDR2 YYEEEE. The CDR3 has 13 residues. The CDR3 bases are TGTGCCAGCAGCTTGAAGGGGCGCGAGACCCAGTACTTC. Translation gives CASSLKGRETQYF.

The count of this clone is one. The rearrangement joins TRBV27 to TRBJ2-7, with D maybe TRBD1 (6 bases). From germline, CDR1 is MNHEY and CDR2 SMNVEV (reference sequence). The V gene lost 5 bases and the J gene lost 0 bases, with 14 bases spanning the gap. The CDR3 runs 15 residues. CDR3 region: CASSPTLGASYEQYF. The CDR3 DNA follows: TGTGCCAGCAGTCCTACCCTGGGGGCCTCCTACGAGCAGTACTTC.

The sample holds a few counts of this clone. The V and J genes are TRBV2 and TRBJ2-7; D is uncertain. The CDR3 is made up of 14 amino acids. The germline V gene has CDR1 SNHLY and CDR2 FYNNEI. Trimming pared 3 bases from V and 1 base from J, leaving 10 bases between. CDR3 nucleotide sequence: TGTGCCAGCAGTGAGGGCAGGATGTCCTACGAGCAGTACTTC. Translating gives CASSEGRMSYEQYF. The complete variable domain, with remaining parts taken from reference TRBV2 and TRBJ2-7, reads EPEVTQTPSHQVTQMGQEVILRCVPISNHLYFYWYRQILGQKVEFLVSFYNNEISEKSEIFDDQFSVERPDGSNFTLKIRSTKLEDSAMYFCASSEGRMSYEQYFGPGTRLTVT.

The chain combines TRBV27 with TRBJ1-1, with D unclear. Per germline, CDR1 MNHEY and CDR2 SMNVEV (reference sequence). Trimming removed 6 bases at V and 4 bases at J, with 18 bases between. The length of the CDR3 is 15 residues. This CDR3 reads CASSLSVGSITEAFF. As DNA, the CDR3 is TGTGCCAGCAGCCTCTCGGTCGGGAGTATCACTGAAGCTTTCTTT.

This chain joins TRBV5-1 and TRBJ1-4; 9 nucleotides align to TRBD1. Germline trimming cut 4 bases from V and 2 bases from J; bases unmatched to any gene: 3. The CDR3 covers 15 residues. The V gene's germline CDR1 is SGHRS and CDR2 YFSETQ. This chain's CDR3 is CASSPGQGTNEKLFF. The CDR3 DNA sequence: TGCGCCAGCAGCCCGGGACAGGGCACTAATGAAAAACTGTTTTTT.